This T cell receptor (beta chain) came from a study of human T cells and chemical hapten exposure. Overall study: TCR yields per sample varied, mainly owing to small pooled library volume differences. General study results and limits: Counts of TCRs above 1 in 1000 frequency stayed unchanged with DPC sensitization.

The CDR3 totals 15 residues. CDR1 and CDR2 from the germline V gene are SEHNR and FQNEAQ (reference sequence). V was cut by 1 base and J by 1 base, with 10 bases left in between. This clonotype has at least ten counts. Its cognate antigen is unknown. As processed by the authors: A per-sample median of around 100,000 TCRs was observed, with counts ranging from roughly 20,000 to 750,000. From the RACE reads, TCRdb called clonotypes with MiXCR, one entry per CDR3 protein. TCRdb assigned the V and J calls; the authors' analysis was not used. Of around 130,000 distinct CDR3 sequences in the sample, about 8.2% were seen once. Time point indicated: healthy volunteer bleed at 2 weeks. The authors' total RNA extraction used unfractionated whole blood.

The sequenced sample was whole blood. The V gene is TRBV7-9, the J gene TRBJ1-2; the D is unclear. The receptor was derived from a male donor in good health. Some clones in this sample may be carry-over from other donors' samples. The CDR3 reads CASSLGRLLNYGYTF. Here the CDR3 DNA reads TGTGCCAGCAGCTTAGGGCGCCTTCTTAACTATGGCTACACCTTC.